The 11 T cell receptor beta chains in this list originate from one sample, sequenced in a study of control samples from healthy donors and cancer patients. TCRdb keeps only in-frame clones here, not all; method: immunoSEQ multiplex PCR. The sample records some 220,000 clones, roughly 94% being singletons. Sequencing used blood. The source is a man over 45 in good health.

This chain links TRBV6-5 with TRBJ1-5; D remains ambiguous. Trimming took 7 bases from V and 0 from J, leaving 10 bases between them. The germline V gene has CDR1 MNHEY and CDR2 SVGAGI. The CDR3 contains 14 residues. CDR3 bases: TGTGCCAGCATCAACCTGTATAGCAATCAGCCCCAGCATTTT. It is translated as CASINLYSNQPQHF.

The chain has TRBV7-9 and TRBJ2-6; the D is unclear. The CDR3 is 17 residues long. V was cut by 0 bases and J by 0 bases, with 9 bases left in between. Germline values: CDR1 SEHNR, CDR2 FQNEAQ (reference sequence). The CDR3 here is CASSLAGTVSGANVLTF. In DNA, the CDR3 is TGTGCCAGCAGCTTAGCGGGCACAGTCTCTGGGGCCAACGTCCTGACTTTC.

The sample holds a few counts of this clone. V usage is TRBV3-1 (or the pseudogene TRBV3-2) and J usage is TRBJ2-1; D ambiguous. This CDR3 is built from 11 residues. Germline V gives CDR1 LGHDT, CDR2 YNNKEL (reference sequence). Between the trimmed V and J ends, which lost 6 bases and 12 bases, there was a span of 12 bases. CDR3 bases: TGTGCCAGCAGTTCCTCTTCGCGGCAGTTCTTC. Amino acid sequence: CASSSSSRQFF.

V usage is TRBV12-5 and J usage is TRBJ1-6; TRBD1 matches 8 bases. Germline CDR1 LGHNT, CDR2 FRNRAP. CDR3 length: 18 residues. V gave up 6 bases and J gave up 4 bases; unmatched junction bases: 14. DNA for the CDR3: TGTGCTAGTGGGCCCCAGGGGGCGTTTGGGTATTATAATTCACCCCTCCACTTT. The encoded protein is CASGPQGAFGYYNSPLHF.

The chain couples TRBV5-4 to TRBJ2-7; perhaps D is TRBD1 or TRBD2 (5 bases each). The CDR3 extends over 14 amino acids. The germline CDR1 and CDR2 sequences are SGHNT and YYREEE (reference sequence). Deletions cut 3 bases from V and 3 bases from J, with 13 bases between. The DNA for the CDR3 is TGTGCCAGCAGCTACGATCAGGGACGCTACGAGCAGTACGTC. As protein: CASSYDQGRYEQYV.

The genes are TRBV21-1 and TRBJ2-7; TRBD1 is taken as the D call from the table, unchecked against the DNA. TRBV21-1 corresponds to a pseudogene. The CDR3 is made up of 12 amino acids. Here the CDR3 reads CASSKDKYEQYV. CDR3 bases: TGTGCCAGCAGCAAAGACAAATACGAGCAGTACGTC.

The chain has TRBV18 and TRBJ1-4, with D maybe TRBD1 (5 bases). CDR1 is KGHSH and CDR2 is LQKENI in the germline V gene. Trimming took 8 bases from V and 4 from J, leaving 14 bases between them. The CDR3 consists of 14 residues. The CDR3 DNA reads TGTGCCAGCACCGAACGCAGGGATAATGAAAAACTGTTTTTT. Its protein product is CASTERRDNEKLFF.

The gene calls are TRBV12-5 and TRBJ2-7, with 9 nucleotides matching TRBD1. The CDR3 spans 18 residues. Trimming took 2 bases from V and 1 from J; bases not matched to a gene: 12. From germline, CDR1 is LGHNT and CDR2 FRNRAP. CDR3 residues: CASGLTELGQGESYEQYF. The CDR3 DNA sequence: TGTGCTAGTGGTTTGACTGAACTGGGACAGGGAGAGTCCTACGAGCAGTACTTC.

The chain carries TRBV6-5 and TRBJ1-2; no definite D call. Trimming cost V 6 bases and J 1 base, with 9 bases left between them. This CDR3 has 13 residues. Germline loops: CDR1 MNHEY, CDR2 SVGAGI. The DNA of the CDR3 is TGTGCCAGCAGAAGACAAAATAACTATGGCTACACCTTC. This encodes CASRRQNNYGYTF.

The gene calls are TRBV7-9 and TRBJ2-7, with TRBD1 matching 10 bases. Losses at the gene ends were 5 bases for V and 5 bases for J; bases not matched to a gene: 6. This CDR3 region has 14 residues. CDR1 is SEHNR and CDR2 is FQNEAQ in the germline V gene (reference sequence). CDR3 in DNA: TGTGCCAGCAGCCACGGGACAGGGGTGGACGAGCAGTACTTC. The encoded protein is CASSHGTGVDEQYF. Full variable domain (rest looked up from reference TRBV7-9 and TRBJ2-7): DTGVSQNPRHKITKRGQNVTFRCDPISEHNRLYWYRQTLGQGPEFLTYFQNEAQLEKSRLLSDRFSAERPKGSFSTLEIQRTEQGDSAMYLCASSHGTGVDEQYFGPGTRLTVT.

The CDR3 loop is CASRFAGELFF. As DNA, the CDR3 is TGTGCCAGCAGGTTCGCCGGGGAGCTGTTTTTT. The chain combines TRBV27 with TRBJ2-2; D is undetermined. The V and J ends lost 6 bases and 6 bases respectively, with 5 bases between them. Germline CDR1 and CDR2: MNHEY and SMNVEV (reference sequence). This CDR3 is built from 11 residues.